Below, 28 T cell receptor beta chains from the same sample are listed, as sequenced in a study of blood T cell repertoires in COVID-19. Using immunoSEQ multiplex PCR, the repertoire was profiled, and TCRdb retains in-frame clones only, with some absent. The sample shows about 220,000 clones, approximately 85% of them seen only once. The sample consisted of peripheral blood. The source is a woman aged 80 or over with COVID-19, enrolled during active disease.

The V call is TRBV5-1, the J call TRBJ1-2; D is unclear. Germline V gene data show CDR1 as SGHRS and CDR2 as YFSETQ. V gave up 0 bases and J gave up 0 bases, with 9 bases separating them. This CDR3 comprises 15 residues. CDR3 region: CASSLERETNYGYTF. The CDR3, as DNA: TGCGCCAGCAGCTTGGAGAGGGAGACTAACTATGGCTACACCTTC.

The J gene is TRBJ1-1, the V gene TRBV23-1; 7 bases fit TRBD1. TRBV23-1 is flagged as an ORF with uncertain function. V shed 6 bases, J shed 1 base, and the junction held 8 bases outside the gene matches. The CDR3 spans 15 residues. The CDR3 reads CASSTYRGSNTEAFF. The DNA for the CDR3 is TGCGCCAGCAGCACCTACAGGGGATCGAACACTGAAGCTTTCTTT.

This clone came up a few times. This chain connects TRBV30 to TRBJ2-6; D uncertain. CDR1 is GTSNPN, CDR2 SVGIG, per germline (reference sequence). This CDR3 has 16 residues. Trimming shortened V by 1 base and J by 0 bases, and 10 bases separated the two germline ends. The CDR3, as DNA: TGTGCCTGGAGTGCACAGTTAACCTCTGGGGCCAACGTCCTGACTTTC. Its protein is CAWSAQLTSGANVLTF.

The rearrangement links TRBV18 to TRBJ2-7, with unresolved D. The CDR3 spans 16 residues. Germline assignment: CDR1 KGHSH and CDR2 LQKENI. V was clipped by 1 base and J by 0 bases, with 13 bases between them. CDR3 sequence (DNA): TGTGCCAGCTCACCACTGGAGCGCAAGCCCTCCTACGAGCAGTACTTC. Translating it yields CASSPLERKPSYEQYF.

The chain is built from TRBV4-2 and TRBJ2-1; TRBD2 matches at 7 bases. CDR3 length equals 18 residues. The junction had 13 bases not matched to a gene; V was cut back by 0 bases and J by 5 bases. Germline V lookup: CDR1 LGHNA, CDR2 YNFKEQ. CDR3 bases: TGTGCCAGCAGCCAAGATTACCGGGGGAGGGCGGGGAACAATGAGCAGTTCTTC. As protein: CASSQDYRGRAGNNEQFF.

The CDR3 DNA reads TGTGCCAGCAGTTACGGGGGACACTACGAGCAGTACTTC. It codes for CASSYGGHYEQYF. V gene TRBV6-5 combines with J gene TRBJ2-7; the D gene is possibly TRBD1 (6 bases). V lost 2 bases and J 3 bases, leaving 8 bases between the germline ends. Per germline, CDR1 MNHEY and CDR2 SVGAGI. There are 13 residues in the CDR3.

The CDR3 DNA follows: TGTGCCAGCTCACCCTCAGAGGGGACAGGGGGGTATCAGCCCCAGCATTTT. It encodes CASSPSEGTGGYQPQHF. V usage is TRBV18 and J usage is TRBJ1-5, with 11 bases matching TRBD1. Germline V CDR1 and CDR2: KGHSH, LQKENI. The ends lost 3 bases at V and 5 bases at J; junction bases unmatched: 9. The CDR3 runs 17 residues. The whole variable domain, filled in from reference TRBV18 and TRBJ1-5, reads NAGVMQNPRHLVRRRGQEARLRCSPMKGHSHVYWYRQLPEEGLKFMVYLQKENIIDESGMPKERFSAEFPKEGPSILRIQQVVRGDSAAYFCASSPSEGTGGYQPQHFGDGTRLSIL.

The chain combines TRBV7-9 with TRBJ2-7; weak D call: TRBD1 (6 bases). The CDR3 runs 15 residues. V lost 2 bases and J lost 3, with 14 bases in between. Germline V gives CDR1 SEHNR, CDR2 FQNEAQ (reference sequence). This CDR3 reads CASSLSSVGGYEQYF. The DNA for the CDR3 is TGTGCCAGCAGCTTATCGTCCGTAGGGGGCTACGAGCAGTACTTC.

This chain connects TRBV19 to TRBJ1-2; D possibly corresponds to TRBD1 (5 bases). Between the trimmed V and J ends, which lost 4 bases and 4 bases, there was a span of 10 bases. CDR3 length equals 13 residues. Germline values: CDR1 LNHDA, CDR2 SQIVND (reference sequence). DNA for the CDR3: TGTGCCAGTAGTAACCCGGGGGTCTATGGCTACACCTTC. This sequence encodes CASSNPGVYGYTF.

The chain recombines TRBV24-1 with TRBJ1-4; 10 bases match TRBD1. Germline V gene data show CDR1 as KGHDR and CDR2 as SFDVKD. Losses at the gene ends were 10 bases for V and 4 bases for J; bases not matched to a gene: 2. This CDR3 is built from 13 residues. The CDR3 spells CATGTGDNEKLFF. The CDR3 DNA sequence: TGTGCCACGGGGACAGGGGATAATGAAAAACTGTTTTTT.

The V and J genes are TRBV5-1 and TRBJ1-5, with a tentative D call TRBD1 (5 bases). The CDR3 spans 16 residues. The V gene lost 0 bases and the J gene lost 4 bases, with 14 bases spanning the gap. CDR1 SGHRS and CDR2 YFSETQ come from the germline V gene. The CDR3, as DNA: TGCGCCAGCAGCTTGGTGGCGACCGGGGGTAATCAGCCCCAGCATTTT. Protein product: CASSLVATGGNQPQHF.

The chain carries TRBV7-9 and TRBJ2-7, with D unclear. CDR3 size: 13 residues. Germline loops: CDR1 SEHNR, CDR2 FQNEAQ (reference sequence). The V gene lost 6 bases and the J gene lost 5 bases, with 14 bases spanning the gap. The CDR3 coding sequence is TGTGCCAGCAGTCCCCAGCGCCGCGACGAGCAGTACTTC. Translation gives CASSPQRRDEQYF. Looking up the rest from reference TRBV7-9 and TRBJ2-7 gives the full variable domain: DTGVSQNPRHKITKRGQNVTFRCDPISEHNRLYWYRQTLGQGPEFLTYFQNEAQLEKSRLLSDRFSAERPKGSFSTLEIQRTEQGDSAMYLCASSPQRRDEQYFGPGTRLTVT.

The V call is TRBV3-1 (or the pseudogene TRBV3-2), the J call TRBJ1-1, with D tentatively TRBD1 (5 bases). Germline V gene data show CDR1 as LGHDT and CDR2 as YNNKEL (reference sequence). This CDR3 is 15 amino acids long. Trimming took off 4 bases at V and 6 bases at J, with 18 bases between the two ends. CDR3 coding DNA: TGTGCCAGCAGCCGTGGGGGAGGCCGAGGGGCTGAAGCTTTCTTT. Encoded protein: CASSRGGGRGAEAFF.

The rearrangement links TRBV18 to TRBJ1-1; D perhaps matches TRBD1 (6 bases). Trimming removed 6 bases at V and 3 bases at J, with 17 bases between. Germline V CDR1 and CDR2: KGHSH, LQKENI. This CDR3 region has 15 residues. The CDR3 DNA is TGTGCCAGCTCGGTAGGAGGGGGAGGGTACACTGAAGCTTTCTTT. It specifies CASSVGGGGYTEAFF.

The V call is TRBV28, the J call TRBJ1-1; the match to TRBD1 covers 8 bases. Germline V gene data show CDR1 as MDHEN and CDR2 as SYDVKM. This CDR3 is built from 16 residues. J lost 0 bases, V lost 6 bases, and 9 bases had no gene match. The CDR3 DNA reads as TGTGCCAGCAGACTCAGGGGGCGATTCATGAACACTGAAGCTTTCTTT. Translated, it gives CASRLRGRFMNTEAFF.

This clone has ten or more counts. The J gene is TRBJ1-3, the V gene TRBV11-2; D perhaps matches TRBD1 (5 bases). Germline lookup yields CDR1 SGHAT and CDR2 FQNNGV. V lost 1 base to trimming and J lost 4 bases, with 14 bases between them. The CDR3 spans 16 residues. CDR3 protein: CASSLVARAKGNTIYF. The CDR3 region has the DNA TGTGCCAGCAGCTTAGTCGCCAGGGCGAAAGGAAACACCATATATTTT.

V usage is TRBV18 and J usage is TRBJ2-7, with 11 bases fitting TRBD1. The length of the CDR3 is 14 residues. Trimming took 3 bases from V and 6 from J; bases not matched to a gene: 4. The germline V gene encodes CDR1 KGHSH and CDR2 LQKENI. As DNA, the CDR3 is TGTGCCAGCTCACCTCGGGACAGGGGGATCGAGCAGTACTTC. This translates into CASSPRDRGIEQYF.

The rearrangement links TRBV4-1 to TRBJ1-1; D uncertain. CDR1 and CDR2 from the germline V gene are MGHRA and YSYEKL. CDR3 size: 16 residues. V lost 2 bases to trimming and J lost 1 base, with 14 bases between them. In nucleotides, the CDR3 is TGCGCCAGCAGCCAAAGACCAGAGAGGTCGAACACTGAAGCTTTCTTT. Translated, it gives CASSQRPERSNTEAFF.

This chain links TRBV11-2 with TRBJ2-1; TRBD2 matches 12 bases. The CDR3 runs 15 residues. V trimming: 6 bases; J trimming: 7 bases; junction bases outside the gene matches: 7. CDR1 and CDR2 (germline): SGHAT, FQNNGV. The CDR3 region has the DNA TGTGCCAGCAGTTTGACTAGCGGGAGTTATAATGAGCAGTTCTTC. Its protein is CASSLTSGSYNEQFF.

The chain uses TRBV10-3 and TRBJ1-6, with TRBD1 matching 10 bases. The CDR3 extends over 15 amino acids. The V segment lost 6 bases and the J segment 7 bases; nucleotides outside the gene matches: 6. Germline loops: CDR1 ENHRY, CDR2 SYGVKD. CDR3 nucleotides: TGTGCCATCAGCAGAACGGGACAGGGGAATTCACCCCTCCACTTT. Translating gives CAISRTGQGNSPLHF.

J is TRBJ2-1 and V is TRBV6-2 or TRBV6-3; 9 bases match TRBD2. The J segment lost 8 bases and the V segment lost 4 bases, leaving 9 bases of the junction unmatched. This CDR3 is 15 amino acids long. Germline CDR1 and CDR2: MNHEY and SVGEGT. The CDR3 DNA follows: TGTGCCAGCAGTTTTAGCGGGAGCGCGTGGGATGAGCAGTTCTTC. Amino acids: CASSFSGSAWDEQFF.

The chain employs TRBV4-1 and TRBJ2-3, with a weak D call TRBD2 (5 bases). V gave up 0 bases and J gave up 3 bases, with 7 bases separating them. This CDR3 is 14 amino acids long. Germline V lookup: CDR1 MGHRA, CDR2 YSYEKL. CDR3 DNA sequence: TGCGCCAGCAGCCAAGAGCTAGCTACAGATACGCAGTATTTT. This translates into CASSQELATDTQYF.

CDR3: CASSELARVGSPLHF. The CDR3 DNA sequence: TGTGCCAGCAGTGAACTCGCCAGGGTCGGGTCACCCCTCCACTTT. The V call is TRBV6-1, the J call TRBJ1-6, with a weak D call TRBD1 (5 bases). The CDR3 has 15 amino acids. The V gene lost 2 bases and the J gene lost 10 bases, with 15 bases spanning the gap. Per the germline V gene, CDR1 is MNHNS and CDR2 is SASEGT.

V is TRBV4-2 and J is TRBJ1-2; the match to TRBD1 covers 7 bases. Trimming cost V 0 bases and J 10 bases; bases outside gene matches: 14. Germline CDR1 is LGHNA and CDR2 is YNFKEQ. This CDR3 region has 16 residues. The CDR3 sequence: CASSQELRGGVGDYTF. The CDR3 region has the DNA TGTGCCAGCAGCCAAGAATTACGAGGGGGCGTGGGGGACTACACCTTC.

The chain links TRBV28 to TRBJ2-3, with 7 bases aligning to TRBD2. The CDR3 is 13 amino acids. After removal of 6 bases from V and 5 bases from J, the junction contained 5 bases not matched to a gene. Germline CDR1 is MDHEN and CDR2 is SYDVKM. CDR3 sequence reads: CASRSGGRDTQYF. The CDR3 DNA reads TGTGCCAGCAGATCCGGGGGGAGAGATACGCAGTATTTT.

V usage is TRBV19 and J usage is TRBJ2-1; no reliable D call. CDR1 LNHDA and CDR2 SQIVND come from the germline V gene (reference sequence). V shed 1 base and J shed 6 bases, with 19 bases lying between them. The CDR3 spans 17 residues. The CDR3 sequence is CASSIGIWQTLSNEQFF. The DNA for the CDR3 is TGTGCCAGTAGTATAGGTATCTGGCAGACATTATCCAATGAGCAGTTCTTC.

V is TRBV19 and J is TRBJ1-6; D might be TRBD1 (5 bases). The CDR3 is 15 residues long. V lost 1 base and J 10 bases, leaving 14 bases between the germline ends. Germline CDR1 LNHDA, CDR2 SQIVND (reference sequence). The CDR3 nucleotides are TGTGCCAGTAGTATAGGGGGGGGGTATCGGTCACCCCTCCACTTT. Its translation is CASSIGGGYRSPLHF.

CDR3 sequence: CATSSGTGDGEQYF. The CDR3 nucleotides are TGTGCCACCAGCAGCGGGACAGGGGACGGAGAGCAGTACTTC. The chain couples TRBV15 to TRBJ2-7; 10 positions agree with TRBD1. This CDR3 has 14 residues. CDR1 is LNHNV, CDR2 YYDKDF, per germline (reference sequence). V was clipped by 3 bases and J by 7 bases; unmatched bases: 6. Variable domain in full (rest from reference TRBV15 and TRBJ2-7): DAMVIQNPRYQVTQFGKPVTLSCSQTLNHNVMYWYQQKSSQAPKLLFHYYDKDFNNEADTPDNFQSRRPNTSFCFLDIRSPGLGDTAMYLCATSSGTGDGEQYFGPGTRLTVT.